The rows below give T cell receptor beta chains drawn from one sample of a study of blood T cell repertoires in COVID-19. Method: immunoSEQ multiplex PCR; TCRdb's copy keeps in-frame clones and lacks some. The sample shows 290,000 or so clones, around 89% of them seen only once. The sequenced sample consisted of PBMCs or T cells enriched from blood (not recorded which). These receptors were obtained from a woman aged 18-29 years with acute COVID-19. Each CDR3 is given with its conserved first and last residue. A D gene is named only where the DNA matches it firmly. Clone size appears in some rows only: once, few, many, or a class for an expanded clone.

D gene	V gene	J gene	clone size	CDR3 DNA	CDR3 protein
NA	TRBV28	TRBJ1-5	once	TGTGCCAGCAGTCTTGTAGAGGGGGATCAGCCCCAGCATTTT	CASSLVEGDQPQHF
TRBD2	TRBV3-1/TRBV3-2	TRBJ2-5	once	TGTGCCACCAAACTAGCGGTACAAGAGACCCAGTACTTC	CATKLAVQETQYF
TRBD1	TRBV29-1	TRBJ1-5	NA	TGCAGCGTCGGACAGGAAATCAATCAGCCCCAGCATTTT	CSVGQEINQPQHF
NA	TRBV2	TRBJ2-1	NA	TGTGCCAGCAGTGGGGGGAGGAGGAGTCGCGATGAGCAGTTCTTC	CASSGGRRSRDEQFF
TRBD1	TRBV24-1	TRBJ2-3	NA	TGTGCCACCAGTGACCCGGGACAGTCCACAGATACGCAGTATTTT	CATSDPGQSTDTQYF
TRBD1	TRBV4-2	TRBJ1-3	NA	TGTGCCAGCAGCCCTGGGACAGGGGGAACTGGAAACACCATATATTTT	CASSPGTGGTGNTIYF
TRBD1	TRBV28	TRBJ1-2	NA	TGTGCCAGCAGTTTACCAGGGGGTCCCTATGGCTACACCTTC	CASSLPGGPYGYTF
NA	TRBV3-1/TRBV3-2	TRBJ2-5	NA	TGTGCCAGCAGCCCGACTAGTCGAGAGACCCAGTACTTC	CASSPTSRETQYF
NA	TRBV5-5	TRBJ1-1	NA	TGTGCCAGCAGCGCGCTATCGACAGTTAACACTGAAGCTTTCTTT	CASSALSTVNTEAFF
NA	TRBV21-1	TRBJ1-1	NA	TGTGCCAGCAGCAAAGATCGAGGGGGAACCTCGGACACTGAAGCTTTCTTT	CASSKDRGGTSDTEAFF
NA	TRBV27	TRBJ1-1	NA	TGTGCCAGCAGTTTAGGGGGGGACACTGAAGCTTTCTTT	CASSLGGDTEAFF